Here is one TCR beta chain with its context. Pooling covered second doses at about 4 or about 12 weeks. The data are from a study of T cell responses to AZD1222 COVID-19 vaccine. Libraries were prepared by immunoSEQ multiplex PCR; TCRdb keeps only in-frame clonotypes and omits some of them. The table has 250,000 to 300,000 clones, 90% to 95% seen once. Germline loops: CDR1 LNHDA, CDR2 SQIVND (reference sequence). The V and J ends lost 6 bases and 6 bases respectively, with 15 bases between them. The CDR3 covers 14 residues. The rearrangement links TRBV19 to TRBJ1-5; possible D gene TRBD1, 5 bases. This receptor was taken from an adult who received the AZD1222 COVID-19 vaccine. This material consisted of peripheral blood, taken 28 days after the second AZD1222 dose. DNA for the CDR3: TGTGCCAGTAGCGTTGGGACTGTCGGTCAGCCCCAGCATTTT. The encoded protein is CASSVGTVGQPQHF.